The 3 T cell receptor beta chains below all came from one sample that was sequenced in a study of cytomegalovirus exposure and HLA in healthy donors. Some clones are missing from TCRdb's copy, which holds only in-frame ones; the method was immunoSEQ multiplex PCR. There are 200,000 or so clones in the sample; approximately 84% occur only once, and roughly 6.5% lies in the top ten. The specimen was PBMCs. The source of these receptors is a man aged 18 to 35 in good health and CMV-seropositive.

This CDR3 reads CASSVGLATDEQYF. The CDR3 nucleotides read TGTGCCAGCAGCGTAGGACTAGCGACGGACGAGCAGTACTTC. The genes are TRBV9 and TRBJ2-7; 8 bases are shared with TRBD2. The V gene's germline CDR1 is SGDLS and CDR2 YYNGEE. This CDR3 is 14 amino acids long. V lost 0 bases to trimming and J lost 5 bases; unmatched junction nucleotides: 4.

The chain employs TRBV5-4 and TRBJ2-1; D is possibly TRBD2 (6 bases). V dropped 4 bases and J dropped 4 bases, with 15 bases sitting between them. Germline V gives CDR1 SGHNT, CDR2 YYREEE (reference sequence). CDR3 length: 15 residues. The CDR3 coding sequence is TGTGCCAGCAGCGGAGGGCGGCGGGGTTACAATGAGCAGTTCTTC. Its protein product is CASSGGRRGYNEQFF. Full variable domain (rest looked up from reference TRBV5-4 and TRBJ2-1): ETGVTQSPTHLIKTRGQQVTLRCSSQSGHNTVSWYQQALGQGPQFIFQYYREEENGRGNFPPRFSGLQFPNYSSELNVNALELDDSALYLCASSGGRRGYNEQFFGPGTRLTVL.

This chain uses TRBV28 with TRBJ2-2, with 11 positions matching TRBD2. CDR1 MDHEN and CDR2 SYDVKM come from the germline V gene. The CDR3 covers 19 residues. The V segment lost 3 bases and the J segment 4 bases; nucleotides outside the gene matches: 13. CDR3 in DNA: TGTGCCAGCAGTTTTTTGGTAGCGGGAGGGCCACAGGCCACCGGGGAGCTGTTTTTT. It specifies CASSFLVAGGPQATGELFF.